What follows are 26 T cell receptor beta chains derived from one specimen sequenced in a study of technical replicates of blood from a few donors. Sequencing was performed with immunoSEQ multiplex PCR; in TCRdb, only in-frame clones are kept and a portion is missing. This sample has more than 90,000 clones; approximately 96% occur once, and the top ten carry over 0.2%. Specimen: T cells isolated from PBMCs. The receptors derive from a human donor in good health.

The V gene is TRBV27, the J gene TRBJ1-1, with D perhaps TRBD1 (6 bases). Germline CDR1 is MNHEY and CDR2 is SMNVEV (reference sequence). CDR3 length: 15 residues. V was clipped by 4 bases and J by 2 bases, with 14 bases between them. The CDR3 reads CASSSNVQGNTEAFF. Written as DNA, the CDR3 is TGTGCCAGCAGTTCGAACGTACAGGGAAACACTGAAGCTTTCTTT.

The chain recombines TRBV5-4 with TRBJ1-1; 10 bases fit TRBD1. Germline values: CDR1 SGHNT, CDR2 YYREEE (reference sequence). The CDR3 consists of 16 residues. J was trimmed by 3 bases and V by 3 bases; bases with no gene match: 8. The CDR3 nucleotides read TGTGCCAGCAGCTCCCTTAGACAGGGGGCAGACACTGAAGCTTTCTTT. Translated: CASSSLRQGADTEAFF.

V is TRBV4-1 and J is TRBJ2-3; 10 bases line up with TRBD1. Germline CDR1 MGHRA, CDR2 YSYEKL. This CDR3 is built from 16 residues. V lost 5 bases, J lost 5 bases, and 10 bases stayed unmatched. The CDR3 DNA reads TGCGCCAGCAGCGCCCCGGGACAGGGGTCCCGAGATACGCAGTATTTT. Its translation: CASSAPGQGSRDTQYF.

The rearrangement links TRBV25-1 to TRBJ2-1, with a possible D match to TRBD2 (5 bases). The V gene lost 3 bases and the J gene lost 7 bases, with 16 bases spanning the gap. The CDR3 spans 15 residues. Germline values: CDR1 MGHDK, CDR2 SYGVNS. CDR3 in amino acids: CASSDPTTGGNEQFF. The CDR3 DNA is TGTGCCAGCAGTGACCCAACCACTGGAGGTAATGAGCAGTTCTTC.

The rearrangement uses TRBV9 and TRBJ1-2; 8 nucleotides line up with TRBD1. J was trimmed by 7 bases and V by 3 bases; bases with no gene match: 14. This CDR3 has 16 residues. The germline V gene encodes CDR1 SGDLS and CDR2 YYNGEE. CDR3 sequence reads: CASSDRTGSTASGYTF. The CDR3 bases are TGTGCCAGCAGCGACAGGACAGGGAGTACCGCAAGTGGCTACACCTTC.

Notes on this clone: One junction end does not reproduce the germline sequence, and a read error may be involved. The rearrangement uses TRBV30 and TRBJ2-1; 13 bases line up with TRBD2. This CDR3 spans 17 amino acids. Germline-derived CDR1 and CDR2 are GTSNPN and SVGIG (reference sequence). The CDR3 reads CAWSGPGLAGDYSEQFF. CDR3 nucleotides: TGTGCCTGGAGTGGCCCCGGACTAGCGGGGGACTACAGTGAGCAGTTCTTC.

V usage is TRBV18 and J usage is TRBJ2-7; weak D call: TRBD2 (7 bases). The CDR3 has 13 residues. CDR1 is KGHSH, CDR2 LQKENI, per germline. Trimming removed 4 bases at V and 4 bases at J, with 11 bases between. CDR3 sequence (DNA): TGTGCCAGCTCACGGGGGGGCGAATACGAGCAGTACTTC. Its translation: CASSRGGEYEQYF.

This chain connects TRBV7-9 to TRBJ2-5; weak D call: TRBD1 (6 bases). With 4 bases removed from V and 2 bases from J, the gap between germline ends came to 14 bases. The germline V gene has CDR1 SEHNR and CDR2 FQNEAQ (reference sequence). The length of the CDR3 is 15 residues. The CDR3 loop is CASSSGQLGQETQYF. In DNA, the CDR3 is TGTGCCAGCAGCTCGGGACAACTCGGGCAAGAGACCCAGTACTTC.

V is TRBV10-1 and J is TRBJ1-2, with 7 bases fitting TRBD1. The V and J ends lost 5 bases and 4 bases, in that order; junction bases with no gene match: 4. The CDR3 spans 13 residues. The germline V gene has CDR1 WNHNN and CDR2 SYGVQD (reference sequence). The CDR3 here is CASSPGQAYGYTF. For the CDR3, the DNA is TGCGCCAGCAGTCCAGGACAGGCCTATGGCTACACCTTC.

The V call is TRBV6-1, the J call TRBJ2-7; D unresolved. CDR3 length: 10 amino acids. The germline V gene has CDR1 MNHNS and CDR2 SASEGT. Trimming took off 10 bases at V and 4 bases at J, with 8 bases between the two ends. CDR3 nucleotide sequence: TGTGCCATCAACAATTACGAGCAGTACTTC. Protein sequence: CAINNYEQYF.

The chain links TRBV5-4 to TRBJ2-7; D perhaps matches TRBD1 (5 bases). Germline V gene lookup returns CDR1 SGHNT and CDR2 YYREEE (reference sequence). Trimming left V 4 bases short and J 3 bases short, with 17 bases between. The CDR3 has 15 amino acids. DNA of the CDR3: TGTGCCAGCAGCGCAAAAAATCAGGGTAGCTACGAGCAGTACTTC. This codes for CASSAKNQGSYEQYF.

V usage is TRBV7-9 and J usage is TRBJ1-4; D is perhaps TRBD1 (5 bases). The CDR3 totals 14 residues. In germline, CDR1 is SEHNR, CDR2 FQNEAQ (reference sequence). The V end lost 5 bases, the J end lost 6 bases, and 13 bases lay between the germline ends. DNA for the CDR3: TGTGCCAGCAGCCCAGGAGGGACGGATGAAAAACTGTTTTTT. This codes for CASSPGGTDEKLFF.

This sequence joins TRBV2 and TRBJ1-1; D unclear. Trimming removed 8 bases from V and 11 bases from J, with 15 bases in between. The germline gives CDR1 SNHLY, CDR2 FYNNEI. This CDR3 spans 11 amino acids. CDR3 DNA: TGTGCCAGCCGGACTCCGGGAAGTGCTTTCTTT. Translation gives CASRTPGSAFF. The whole variable domain, remainder taken from reference TRBV2 and TRBJ1-1, is EPEVTQTPSHQVTQMGQEVILRCVPISNHLYFYWYRQILGQKVEFLVSFYNNEISEKSEIFDDQFSVERPDGSNFTLKIRSTKLEDSAMYFCASRTPGSAFFGQGTRLTVV.

The V gene is TRBV7-2, the J gene TRBJ2-7; the D gene is possibly TRBD1 (6 bases). The germline V and J ends were trimmed by 3 bases and 2 bases, with 14 bases remaining between them. The CDR3 extends over 15 amino acids. CDR1 and CDR2 (germline): SGHTA, FQGNSA. The CDR3 DNA sequence: TGTGCCAGCAGCTTGGCCCCCTCAGGGGCCTACGAGCAGTACTTC. Amino acid sequence: CASSLAPSGAYEQYF.

The rearrangement uses TRBV14 and TRBJ2-7; 8 nucleotides match TRBD1. CDR3 length equals 17 residues. Germline V CDR1 and CDR2: SGHDN, FVKESK. Losses at the gene ends were 3 bases for V and 0 bases for J; bases not matched to a gene: 10. The CDR3, as DNA: TGTGCCAGCAGCCACCTTTACTACGGGACAGGCTCCTACGAGCAGTACTTC. Protein product: CASSHLYYGTGSYEQYF. Full variable domain (missing parts from reference TRBV14 and TRBJ2-7): EAGVTQFPSHSVIEKGQTVTLRCDPISGHDNLYWYRRVMGKEIKFLLHFVKESKQDESGMPNNRFLAERTGGTYSTLKVQPAELEDSGVYFCASSHLYYGTGSYEQYFGPGTRLTVT.

This clone was detected only once. The gene calls are TRBV6-5 and TRBJ1-1, with D uncertain. Trimming left V 2 bases short and J 0 bases short, with 10 bases between. CDR3 size: 15 residues. Germline CDR1 reads MNHEY; CDR2 reads SVGAGI. The CDR3 protein is CASSYPGGLNTEAFF. CDR3 nucleotide sequence: TGTGCCAGCAGTTACCCGGGAGGATTGAACACTGAAGCTTTCTTT.

The chain carries TRBV4-2 and TRBJ2-7; no clear D gene. V shed 1 base and J shed 4 bases, with 11 bases lying between them. This CDR3 comprises 14 residues. Per the germline V gene, CDR1 is LGHNA and CDR2 is YNFKEQ. Here the CDR3 reads CASSQVISGYEQYF. CDR3 sequence (DNA): TGTGCCAGCAGCCAAGTTATTTCGGGTTACGAGCAGTACTTC.

The chain uses TRBV5-1 and TRBJ2-1; D not certain. V was cut by 1 base and J by 11 bases, with 7 bases left in between. From germline, CDR1 is SGHRS and CDR2 YFSETQ. CDR3 size: 11 residues. The CDR3 here is CASSLYGQQFF. CDR3 in DNA: TGCGCCAGCAGCTTGTATGGCCAGCAGTTCTTC. Full variable domain (outside the CDR3, taken from reference TRBV5-1 and TRBJ2-1): KAGVTQTPRYLIKTRGQQVTLSCSPISGHRSVSWYQQTPGQGLQFLFEYFSETQRNKGNFPGRFSGRQFSNSRSEMNVSTLELGDSALYLCASSLYGQQFFGPGTRLTVL.

About this clone itself: The junction differs from germline at one of its ends, possibly a read error. The chain uses TRBV15 and TRBJ2-2, with a tentative D call TRBD1 (8 bases). The length of the CDR3 is 13 residues. The germline CDR1 and CDR2 sequences are LNHNV and YYDKDF (reference sequence). The CDR3 sequence: CATTQGGFRELFF. The CDR3 nucleotides read TGTGCTACCACACAGGGGGGGTTTCGGGAGCTGTTTTTT. Variable domain in full (rest from reference TRBV15 and TRBJ2-2): DAMVIQNPRYQVTQFGKPVTLSCSQTLNHNVMYWYQQKSSQAPKLLFHYYDKDFNNEADTPDNFQSRRPNTSFCFLDIRSPGLGDTAMYLCATTQGGFRELFFGEGSRLTVL.

This rearrangement joins TRBV25-1 to TRBJ2-7, with D tentatively TRBD1 (6 bases). Germline V lookup: CDR1 MGHDK, CDR2 SYGVNS. V was clipped by 5 bases and J by 2 bases, with 10 bases between them. CDR3 length: 13 amino acids. CDR3 loop: CASSSHRAYEQYF. In DNA, the CDR3 is TGTGCCAGCAGTTCTCACAGGGCCTACGAGCAGTACTTC.

The rearrangement joins TRBV11-2 to TRBJ2-7, with 7 nucleotides matching TRBD1. The V gene's germline CDR1 is SGHAT and CDR2 FQNNGV. The trim removed 5 bases at V and 2 bases at J, leaving 12 bases unmatched. CDR3 length: 16 residues. The CDR3 coding sequence is TGTGCCAGCAGCGAGATACAGGGGCCCCTTCCCTACGAGCAGTACTTC. The encoded protein is CASSEIQGPLPYEQYF.

V usage is TRBV27 and J usage is TRBJ2-2, with D unclear. The CDR3 sequence is 16 residues long. Germline assignment: CDR1 MNHEY and CDR2 SMNVEV (reference sequence). V was cut by 5 bases and J by 6 bases, with 19 bases left in between. The CDR3 DNA sequence: TGTGCCAGCAGTCCACGAGGATCCTTTACCCCCGGGGAGCTGTTTTTT. Translated: CASSPRGSFTPGELFF.

This clone is a singleton in its sample. The chain couples TRBV9 to TRBJ2-2, with 9 bases aligning to TRBD2. V lost 0 bases, J lost 5 bases, and 8 bases stayed unmatched. Germline V gives CDR1 SGDLS, CDR2 YYNGEE. This CDR3 has 17 amino acids. DNA of the CDR3: TGTGCCAGCAGCGTAGGTGGAGCGGGAGGATGGACCGGGGAGCTGTTTTTT. It specifies CASSVGGAGGWTGELFF.

This chain uses TRBV2 with TRBJ1-1; TRBD1 aligns across 8 bases. V was clipped by 8 bases and J by 10 bases; unmatched bases: 18. Germline CDR1 and CDR2: SNHLY and FYNNEI. The length of the CDR3 is 15 residues. The CDR3 sequence: CASSRAGGNAGRAFF. The DNA of the CDR3 is TGTGCCAGCTCCAGGGCAGGGGGCAATGCCGGTCGAGCTTTCTTT.

The chain is built from TRBV7-2 and TRBJ2-3, with D possibly being TRBD2 (7 bases). CDR3 size: 15 residues. Trimming shortened V by 6 bases and J by 4 bases, and 17 bases separated the two germline ends. Looked up from germline, CDR1 is SGHTA and CDR2 is FQGNSA. The CDR3: CASSTPDGGPDTQYF. In DNA form, the CDR3 reads TGTGCCAGCAGTACCCCCGACGGGGGGCCAGATACGCAGTATTTT.

The chain employs TRBV7-6 and TRBJ2-5; possible D gene TRBD2, 6 bases. This CDR3 has 15 amino acids. Trimming stripped 4 bases from V and 1 base from J, with 13 bases between. Looked up from germline, CDR1 is SGHVS and CDR2 is FNYEAQ. CDR3 region: CASSSGTVLQETQYF. CDR3 DNA: TGTGCCAGCAGCTCCGGGACTGTCCTCCAAGAGACCCAGTACTTC.